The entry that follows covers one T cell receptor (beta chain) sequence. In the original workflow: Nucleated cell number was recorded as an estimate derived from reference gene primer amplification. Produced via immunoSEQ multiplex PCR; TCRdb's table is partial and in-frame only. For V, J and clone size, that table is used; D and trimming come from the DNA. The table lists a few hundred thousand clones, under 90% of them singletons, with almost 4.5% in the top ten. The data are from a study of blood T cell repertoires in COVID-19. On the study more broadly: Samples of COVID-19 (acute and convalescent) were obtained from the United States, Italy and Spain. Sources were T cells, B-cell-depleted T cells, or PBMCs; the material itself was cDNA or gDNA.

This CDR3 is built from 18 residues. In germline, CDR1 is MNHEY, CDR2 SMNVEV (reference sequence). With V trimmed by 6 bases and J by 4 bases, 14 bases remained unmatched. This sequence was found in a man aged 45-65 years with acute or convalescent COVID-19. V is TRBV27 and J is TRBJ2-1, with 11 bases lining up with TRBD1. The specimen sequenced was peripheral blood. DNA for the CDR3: TGTGCCAGCAGGGGCGGACAGGGGGCGCGTATTCTTTACAATGAGCAGTTCTTC. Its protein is CASRGGQGARILYNEQFF.